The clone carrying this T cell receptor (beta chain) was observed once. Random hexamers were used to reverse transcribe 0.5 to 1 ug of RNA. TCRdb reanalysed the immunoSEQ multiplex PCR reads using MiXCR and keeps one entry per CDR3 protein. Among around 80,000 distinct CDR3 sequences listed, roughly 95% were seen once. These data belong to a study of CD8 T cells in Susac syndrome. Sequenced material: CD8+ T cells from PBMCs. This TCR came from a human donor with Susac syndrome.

CDR3 DNA sequence: TGCAGTGCTAAAGTCGGCGTGGCGAGGTCCTACGAGCAGTACTTC. As protein: CSAKVGVARSYEQYF. The V call is TRBV20-1, the J call TRBJ2-7; D gene unclear. CDR3 length: 15 residues. Germline assignment: CDR1 DFQATT and CDR2 SNEGSKA (reference sequence). The ends were cut back, 4 bases at V and 1 base at J, with 17 bases in the middle.